A single sample gave rise to the 2 T cell receptor beta chains below, sequenced in a study of radiotherapy plus CTLA-4 blockade in lung cancer. Sequenced by immunoSEQ multiplex PCR; TCRdb stores in-frame clones only, minus some. The sample has approximately 50,000 clones; 55% to 80% are singletons. Sample: peripheral blood, taken from a patient treated with radiotherapy plus ipilimumab. The receptors originated from a human donor with non-small cell lung cancer who had a complete response to radiotherapy plus ipilimumab.

The chain joins TRBV27 to TRBJ2-5; 14 bases line up with TRBD2. The CDR3 is made up of 16 amino acids. Germline CDR1 reads MNHEY; CDR2 reads SMNVEV (reference sequence). V dropped 5 bases and J dropped 4; count of bases not matched to a gene: 6. The CDR3 DNA sequence: TGTGCCAGCAGTCCCAGGGGACTAGCGGGAGTAGAGACCCAGTACTTC. This codes for CASSPRGLAGVETQYF.

This clone was observed a few times. The genes are TRBV18 and TRBJ2-3, with D maybe TRBD2 (6 bases). This CDR3 contains 14 residues. Germline V lookup: CDR1 KGHSH, CDR2 LQKENI. V lost 6 bases to trimming and J lost 5 bases, with 15 bases between them. The CDR3 region is CASSPTGGRDTQYF. DNA for the CDR3: TGTGCCAGCTCTCCGACTGGGGGGAGAGATACGCAGTATTTT.